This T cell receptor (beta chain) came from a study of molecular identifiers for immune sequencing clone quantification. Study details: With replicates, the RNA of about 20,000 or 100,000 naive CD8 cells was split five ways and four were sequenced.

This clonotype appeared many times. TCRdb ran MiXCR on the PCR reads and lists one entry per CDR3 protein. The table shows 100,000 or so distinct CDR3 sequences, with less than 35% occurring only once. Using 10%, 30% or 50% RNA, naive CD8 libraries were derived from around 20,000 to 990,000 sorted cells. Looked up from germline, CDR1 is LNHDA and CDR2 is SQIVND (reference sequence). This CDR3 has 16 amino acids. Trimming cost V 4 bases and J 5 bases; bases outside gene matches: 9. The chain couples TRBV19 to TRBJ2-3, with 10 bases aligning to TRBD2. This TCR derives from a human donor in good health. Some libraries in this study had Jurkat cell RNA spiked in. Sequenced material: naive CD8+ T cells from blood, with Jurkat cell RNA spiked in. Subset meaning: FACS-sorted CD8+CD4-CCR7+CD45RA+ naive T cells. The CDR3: CASSTPRAGGLDTQYF. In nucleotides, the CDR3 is TGTGCCAGTAGTACCCCCCGAGCGGGAGGGCTAGATACGCAGTATTTT.